A selection of T cell receptor beta chains follows, all from one sample in a study of blood T cell repertoires in COVID-19. Only in-frame clones appear in the TCRdb table, and some are missing; sequencing was by immunoSEQ multiplex PCR. The table has roughly 57,000 clones, approximately 90% seen once; the top ten hold roughly 6.5%. Sequenced input: peripheral blood. Receptors originate from a woman aged 55-70 years with COVID-19, enrolled during active disease. CDR3s include the opening cysteine and the closing phenylalanine or tryptophan. The order of the fields is D gene, V gene, J gene, clone size, CDR3 DNA, CDR3 protein. D genes are given only for firm matches. Clone size appears in some rows only: once, few, many, or a class for an expanded clone.

.,TRBV11-3,TRBJ2-2,.,TGTGCCAGCAGCTCTCAGGCGAACACCGGGGAGCTGTTTTTT,CASSSQANTGELFF
.,TRBV6-5,TRBJ2-2,.,TGTGCCAGCAGGACCGACTTTGACACCGGGGAGCTGTTTTTT,CASRTDFDTGELFF
.,TRBV2,TRBJ1-5,.,TGTGCCAGCAGTAAATTACCTATCGGGACAACTCCGAACAATCAGCCCCAGCATTTT,CASSKLPIGTTPNNQPQHF
.,TRBV10-3,TRBJ2-7,few,TGTGCCATCAGTGACAGGGGTGACGAGCAGTACTTC,CAISDRGDEQYF
.,TRBV7-9,TRBJ1-6,.,TGTGCCAGCAGCTTAAGTTGGCCTTCCGGAGGGTCACCCCTCCACTTT,CASSLSWPSGGSPLHF
.,TRBV9,TRBJ2-3,.,TGTGCCAGCAGCCCCGGGGCAGGGGTAACAGATACGCAGTATTTT,CASSPGAGVTDTQYF
.,TRBV7-9,TRBJ2-1,once,TGTGCCAGCAGCTTAGGCAGGGCCAATGAGCAGTTCTTC,CASSLGRANEQFF
.,TRBV2,TRBJ2-7,.,TGTGCCAGCAGTCTTAGACAGAACTACGAGCAGTACTTC,CASSLRQNYEQYF
.,TRBV18,TRBJ1-6,.,TGTGCCAGCTCACCACTGGAAGGGGTGAATTCACCCCTCCACTTT,CASSPLEGVNSPLHF
TRBD2,TRBV5-1,TRBJ2-1,.,TGCGCCAGCAGCTTGTTTTTGACTAGCGGGGGTAGCTCCTACAATGAGCAGTTCTTC,CASSLFLTSGGSSYNEQFF
TRBD1,TRBV7-2,TRBJ2-3,.,TGTGCCAGCAGCTTAGGGACAGGGTATGCAGATACGCAGTATTTT,CASSLGTGYADTQYF
TRBD1,TRBV3-1/TRBV3-2,TRBJ1-2,.,TGTGCCAGCAGCCAGCCGGGACAGGGAGTTTTTGGCTACACCTTC,CASSQPGQGVFGYTF
.,TRBV12-3/TRBV12-4,TRBJ2-7,.,TGTGCCAGCAGTTTAGGGCCTGCCTACGAGCAGTACTTC,CASSLGPAYEQYF
TRBD1,TRBV28,TRBJ1-5,.,TGTGCCAGCAGTTTATGGGGACAGCTTAATCAGCCCCAGCATTTT,CASSLWGQLNQPQHF
TRBD1,TRBV2,TRBJ1-6,.,TGTGCCAGCAGTGGAAGGAGACAGGGGACTTCACCCCTCCACTTT,CASSGRRQGTSPLHF
TRBD2,TRBV18,TRBJ2-5,.,TGTGCCAGCTCACCTCTAGCGGGAGCTTTGCAAGAGACCCAGTACTTC,CASSPLAGALQETQYF
.,TRBV28,TRBJ2-6,.,TGTGCCAGCAGTCCCGAACAGGGTTCTGGGGCCAACGTCCTGACTTTC,CASSPEQGSGANVLTF